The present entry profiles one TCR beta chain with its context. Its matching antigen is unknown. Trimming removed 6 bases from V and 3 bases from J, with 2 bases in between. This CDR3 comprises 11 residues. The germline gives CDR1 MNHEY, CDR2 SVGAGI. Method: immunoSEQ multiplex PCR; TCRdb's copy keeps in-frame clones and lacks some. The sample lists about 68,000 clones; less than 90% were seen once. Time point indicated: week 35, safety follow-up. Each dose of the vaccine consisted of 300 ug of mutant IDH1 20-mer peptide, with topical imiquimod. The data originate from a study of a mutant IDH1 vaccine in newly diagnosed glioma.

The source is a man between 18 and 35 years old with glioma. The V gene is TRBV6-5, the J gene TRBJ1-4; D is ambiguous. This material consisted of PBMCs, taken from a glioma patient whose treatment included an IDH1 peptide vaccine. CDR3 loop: CASRANEKLFF. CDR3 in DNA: TGTGCCAGCAGGGCTAATGAAAAACTGTTTTTT.